This T cell receptor beta chain was retrieved from a study of B cell selection in AIRE deficiency. The data were produced by immunoSEQ multiplex PCR, yet TCRdb's version contains in-frame clones alone and is incomplete. The sample holds some 25,000 clones; 95% to 97% are singletons and the top ten take about 0.19%. Regarding this clone: What it binds is not known.

The sorted conventional CD4 T cells were gated as CD4+CD127+. Whole-study findings and limits: With only TCRbeta sequenced, roughly 40% of shared healthy Treg sequences overlapped Tconv. Around 30% of healthy-shared Treg TCRbeta sequences appeared in patient Tconv cells. Tconv and Treg cells from AIRE-deficient patients resembled healthy donors in TCRBV usage, CDR3 length and diversity.

Germline V gene sequence: CDR1 MDHEN, CDR2 SYDVKM. V gave up 5 bases and J gave up 6 bases, with 9 bases separating them. There are 12 residues in the CDR3. The specimen sequenced was conventional CD4+ T cells sorted from PBMCs. V is TRBV28 and J is TRBJ2-3; D ambiguous. The clonotype originates from a human donor with AIRE deficiency. CDR3 DNA: TGTGCCAGCAGTAGTCTTGGGGATACGCAGTATTTT. This encodes CASSSLGDTQYF.